The T cell receptor beta chain described here comes from a study of T cell changes during pregnancy in multiple sclerosis. The CDR3 consists of 13 residues. The germline V and J ends were trimmed by 5 bases and 7 bases, with 15 bases remaining between them. Per germline, CDR1 SGHRS and CDR2 YFSETQ. The assay was immunoSEQ multiplex PCR, and TCRdb's table has in-frame clones only and misses some. The sample yields approximately 90,000 clones, about 89% seen once. The sample here was peripheral blood, taken in the first trimester of pregnancy. V gene TRBV5-1 combines with J gene TRBJ1-1; D unclear. This clonotype was sampled from a female donor with multiple sclerosis, enrolled in a pregnancy study. CDR3 sequence: CASRMRREDEAFF. The CDR3 DNA reads TGCGCCAGCAGGATGCGACGGGAGGATGAAGCTTTCTTT.